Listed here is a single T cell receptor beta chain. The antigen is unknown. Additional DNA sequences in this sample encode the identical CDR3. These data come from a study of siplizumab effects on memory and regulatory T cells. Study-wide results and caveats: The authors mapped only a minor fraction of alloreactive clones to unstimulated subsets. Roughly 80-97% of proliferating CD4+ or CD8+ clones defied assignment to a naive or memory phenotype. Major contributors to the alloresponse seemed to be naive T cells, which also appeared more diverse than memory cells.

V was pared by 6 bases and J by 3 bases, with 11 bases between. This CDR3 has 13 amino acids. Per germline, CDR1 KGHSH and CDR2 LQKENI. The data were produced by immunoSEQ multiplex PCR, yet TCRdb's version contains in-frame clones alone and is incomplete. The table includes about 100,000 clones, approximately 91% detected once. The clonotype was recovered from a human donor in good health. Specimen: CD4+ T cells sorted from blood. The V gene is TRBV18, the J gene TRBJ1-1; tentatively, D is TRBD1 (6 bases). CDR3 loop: CASSPNRDTEAFF. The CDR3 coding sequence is TGTGCCAGCTCGCCAAACAGGGACACTGAAGCTTTCTTT.